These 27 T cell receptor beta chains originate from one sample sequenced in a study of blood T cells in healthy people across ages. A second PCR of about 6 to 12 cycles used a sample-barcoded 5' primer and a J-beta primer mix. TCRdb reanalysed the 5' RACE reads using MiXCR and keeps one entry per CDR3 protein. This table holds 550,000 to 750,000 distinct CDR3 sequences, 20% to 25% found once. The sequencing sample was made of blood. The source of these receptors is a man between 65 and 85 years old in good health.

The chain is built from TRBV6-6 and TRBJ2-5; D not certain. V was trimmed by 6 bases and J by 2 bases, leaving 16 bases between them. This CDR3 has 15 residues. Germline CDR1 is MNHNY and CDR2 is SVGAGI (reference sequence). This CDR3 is CASRPMDVRQETQYF. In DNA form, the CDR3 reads TGTGCCAGCAGACCGATGGATGTTAGGCAAGAGACCCAGTACTTC.

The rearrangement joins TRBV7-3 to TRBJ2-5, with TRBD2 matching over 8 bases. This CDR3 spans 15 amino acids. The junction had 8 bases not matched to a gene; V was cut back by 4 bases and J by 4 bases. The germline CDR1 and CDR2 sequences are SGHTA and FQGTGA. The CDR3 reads CASSSSGTSGETQYF. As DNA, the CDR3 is TGTGCCAGCAGCTCCTCCGGGACTAGTGGAGAGACCCAGTACTTC.

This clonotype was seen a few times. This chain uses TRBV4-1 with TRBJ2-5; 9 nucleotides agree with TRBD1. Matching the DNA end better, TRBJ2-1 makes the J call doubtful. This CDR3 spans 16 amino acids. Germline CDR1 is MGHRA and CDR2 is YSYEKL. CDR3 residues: CASSLTTGGRHNEQFF. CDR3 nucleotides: TGCGCCAGCAGCCTCACGACAGGGGGTCGCCACAATGAGCAGTTCTTC.

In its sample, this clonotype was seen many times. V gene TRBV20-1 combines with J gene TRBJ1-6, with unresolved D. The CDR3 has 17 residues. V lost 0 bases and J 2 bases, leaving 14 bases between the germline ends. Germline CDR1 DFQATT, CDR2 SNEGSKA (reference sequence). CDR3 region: CSARDKGGSPYNSPLHF. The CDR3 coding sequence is TGCAGTGCTAGAGATAAGGGTGGAAGTCCCTATAATTCACCCCTCCACTTT.

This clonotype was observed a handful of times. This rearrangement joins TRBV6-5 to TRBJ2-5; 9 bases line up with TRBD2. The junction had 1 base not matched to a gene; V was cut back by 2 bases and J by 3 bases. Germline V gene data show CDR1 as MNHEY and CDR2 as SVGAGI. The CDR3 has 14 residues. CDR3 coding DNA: TGTGCCAGCAGTTACCGACTAGCGGAAGAGACCCAGTACTTC. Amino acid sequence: CASSYRLAEETQYF.

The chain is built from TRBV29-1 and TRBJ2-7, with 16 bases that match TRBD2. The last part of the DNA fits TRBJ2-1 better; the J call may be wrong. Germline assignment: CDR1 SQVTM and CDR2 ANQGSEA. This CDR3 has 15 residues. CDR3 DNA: TGCAGCGTTAAGGGACTAGCGGGAGGGTATAATGAGCAGTTCTTC. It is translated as CSVKGLAGGYNEQFF.

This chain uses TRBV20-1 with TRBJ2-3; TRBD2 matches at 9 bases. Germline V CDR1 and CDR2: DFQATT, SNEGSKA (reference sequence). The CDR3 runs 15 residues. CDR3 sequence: CSPSTSGRTTDTQYF. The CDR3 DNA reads TGCAGCCCGAGCACCAGCGGGAGGACGACAGATACGCAGTATTTT.

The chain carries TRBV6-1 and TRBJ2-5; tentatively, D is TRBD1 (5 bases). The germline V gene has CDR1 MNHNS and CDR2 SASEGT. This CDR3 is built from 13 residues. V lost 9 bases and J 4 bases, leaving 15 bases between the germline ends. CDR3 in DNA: TGTGCCAGTCAGGGCACCCAGCGAGAGACCCAGTACTTC. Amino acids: CASQGTQRETQYF.

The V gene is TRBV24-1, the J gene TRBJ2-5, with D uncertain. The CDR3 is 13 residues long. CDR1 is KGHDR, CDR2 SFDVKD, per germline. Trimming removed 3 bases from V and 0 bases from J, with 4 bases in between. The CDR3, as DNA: TGTGCCACCAGTGATCAGTACCAAGAGACCCAGTACTTC. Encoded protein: CATSDQYQETQYF.

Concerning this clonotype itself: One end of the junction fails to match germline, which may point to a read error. DNA of the CDR3: TGTGCCAGCCCACCGGGACAGTCTTCCTACGAGCAGTACTTC. The encoded protein is CASPPGQSSYEQYF. This chain uses TRBV18 with TRBJ2-7; 7 nucleotides line up with TRBD1. There are 14 residues in the CDR3. Germline CDR1 reads KGHSH; CDR2 reads LQKENI.

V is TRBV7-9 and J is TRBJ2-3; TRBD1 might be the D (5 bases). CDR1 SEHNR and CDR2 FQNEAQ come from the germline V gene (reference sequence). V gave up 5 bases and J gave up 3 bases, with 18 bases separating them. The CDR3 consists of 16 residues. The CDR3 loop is CASSVQGSVLTDTQYF. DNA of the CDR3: TGTGCCAGCAGCGTTCAGGGTTCGGTCTTGACAGATACGCAGTATTTT.

The CDR3 coding sequence is TGTGCCAGCAGAACAGGGTATGAGCAGTTCTTC. It encodes CASRTGYEQFF. V is TRBV11-1 and J is TRBJ2-1, with D tentatively TRBD1 (6 bases). CDR1 and CDR2 (germline): SGHAT, FQDESV (reference sequence). This CDR3 contains 11 residues. Trimming left V 6 bases short and J 8 bases short, with 8 bases between.

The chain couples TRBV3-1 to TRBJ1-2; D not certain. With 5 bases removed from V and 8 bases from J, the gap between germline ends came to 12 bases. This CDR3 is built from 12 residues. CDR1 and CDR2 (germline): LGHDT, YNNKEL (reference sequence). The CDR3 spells CASSLGIEGYTF. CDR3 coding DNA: TGTGCCAGCAGCTTGGGAATTGAGGGCTACACCTTC. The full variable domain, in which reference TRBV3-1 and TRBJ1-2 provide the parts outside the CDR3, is DTAVSQTPKYLVTQMGNDKSIKCEQNLGHDTMYWYKQDSKKFLKIMFSYNNKELIINETVPNRFSPKSPDKAHLNLHINSLELGDSAVYFCASSLGIEGYTFGSGTRLTVV.

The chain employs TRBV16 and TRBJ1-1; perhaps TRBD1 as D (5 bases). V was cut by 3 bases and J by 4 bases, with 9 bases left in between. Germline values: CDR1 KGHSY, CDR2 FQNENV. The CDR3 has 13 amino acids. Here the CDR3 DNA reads TGTGCCAGCAGCCATGACAGAAGCACTGAAGCTTTCTTT. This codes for CASSHDRSTEAFF.

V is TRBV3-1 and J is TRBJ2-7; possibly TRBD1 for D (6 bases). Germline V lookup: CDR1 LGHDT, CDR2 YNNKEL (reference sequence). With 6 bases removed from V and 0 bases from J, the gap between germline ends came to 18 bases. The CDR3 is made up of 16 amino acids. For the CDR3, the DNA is TGTGCCAGCAGTCGCCTCAGGGGTAAGGGCTCCTACGAGCAGTACTTC. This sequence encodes CASSRLRGKGSYEQYF.

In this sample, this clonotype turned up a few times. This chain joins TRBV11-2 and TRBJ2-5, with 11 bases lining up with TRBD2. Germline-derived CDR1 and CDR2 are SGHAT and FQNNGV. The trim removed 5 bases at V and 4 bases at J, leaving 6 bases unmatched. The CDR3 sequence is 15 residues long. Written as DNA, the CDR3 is TGTGCCAGCAGCGACGGACTAGCGGGCGTAGAGACCCAGTACTTC. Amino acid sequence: CASSDGLAGVETQYF. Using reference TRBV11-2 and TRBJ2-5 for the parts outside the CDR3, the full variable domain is EAGVAQSPRYKIIEKRQSVAFWCNPISGHATLYWYQQILGQGPKLLIQFQNNGVVDDSQLPKDRFSAERLKGVDSTLKIQPAKLEDSAVYLCASSDGLAGVETQYFGPGTRLLVL.

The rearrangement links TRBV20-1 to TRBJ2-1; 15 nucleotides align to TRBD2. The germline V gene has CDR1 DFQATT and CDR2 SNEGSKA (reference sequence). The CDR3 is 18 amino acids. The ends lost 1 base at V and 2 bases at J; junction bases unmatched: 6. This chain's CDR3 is CSARAPRTSGRAYNEQFF. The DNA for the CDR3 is TGCAGTGCTAGAGCGCCCCGGACTAGCGGGAGGGCCTACAATGAGCAGTTCTTC.

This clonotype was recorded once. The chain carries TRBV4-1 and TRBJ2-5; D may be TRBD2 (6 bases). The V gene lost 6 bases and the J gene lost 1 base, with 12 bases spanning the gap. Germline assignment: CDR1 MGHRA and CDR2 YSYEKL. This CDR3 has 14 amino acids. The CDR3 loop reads CASRPAGLQETQYF. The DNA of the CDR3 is TGCGCCAGCAGGCCGGCGGGACTCCAAGAGACCCAGTACTTC.

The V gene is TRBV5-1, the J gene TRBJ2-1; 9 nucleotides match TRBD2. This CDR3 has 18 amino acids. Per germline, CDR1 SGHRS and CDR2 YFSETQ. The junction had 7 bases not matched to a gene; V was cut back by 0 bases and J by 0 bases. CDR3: CASSLVPYSGSSYNEQFF. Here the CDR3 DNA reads TGCGCCAGCAGCTTGGTGCCCTATAGCGGGAGCTCCTACAATGAGCAGTTCTTC.

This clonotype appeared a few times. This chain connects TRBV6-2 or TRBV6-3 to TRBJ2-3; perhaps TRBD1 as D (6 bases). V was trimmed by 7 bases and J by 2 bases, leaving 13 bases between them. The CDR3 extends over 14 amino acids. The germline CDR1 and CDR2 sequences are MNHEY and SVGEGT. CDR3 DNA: TGTGCCAGCAAGGACAGATATATCACAGATACGCAGTATTTT. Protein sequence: CASKDRYITDTQYF.

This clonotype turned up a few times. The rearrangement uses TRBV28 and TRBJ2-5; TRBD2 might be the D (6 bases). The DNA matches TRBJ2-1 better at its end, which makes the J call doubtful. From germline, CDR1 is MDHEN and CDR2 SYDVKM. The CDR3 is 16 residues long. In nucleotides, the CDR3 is TGTGCCGCCCAGGGCCTCGACTGGACTATGAACAATGAGCAGTTCTTC. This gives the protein CAAQGLDWTMNNEQFF.

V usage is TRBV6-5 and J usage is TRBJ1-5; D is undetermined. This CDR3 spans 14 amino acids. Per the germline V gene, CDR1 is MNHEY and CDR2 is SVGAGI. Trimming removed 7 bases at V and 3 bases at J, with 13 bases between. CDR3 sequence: CASTQLGSNQPQHF. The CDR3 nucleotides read TGTGCCAGCACCCAACTCGGTTCCAATCAGCCCCAGCATTTT.

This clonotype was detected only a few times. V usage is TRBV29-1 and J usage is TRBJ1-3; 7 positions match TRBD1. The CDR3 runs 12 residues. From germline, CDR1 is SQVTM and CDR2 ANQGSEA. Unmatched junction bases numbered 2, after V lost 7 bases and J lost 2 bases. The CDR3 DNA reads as TGCAGCGGGGGGACAGCTGGAAACACCATATATTTT. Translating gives CSGGTAGNTIYF.

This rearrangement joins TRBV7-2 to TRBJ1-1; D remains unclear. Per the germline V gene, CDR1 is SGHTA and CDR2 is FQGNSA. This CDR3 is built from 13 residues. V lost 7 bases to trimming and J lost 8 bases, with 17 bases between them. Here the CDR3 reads CASKTNLVTEAFF. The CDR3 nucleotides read TGTGCCAGCAAGACAAATCTAGTAACCGAAGCTTTCTTT.

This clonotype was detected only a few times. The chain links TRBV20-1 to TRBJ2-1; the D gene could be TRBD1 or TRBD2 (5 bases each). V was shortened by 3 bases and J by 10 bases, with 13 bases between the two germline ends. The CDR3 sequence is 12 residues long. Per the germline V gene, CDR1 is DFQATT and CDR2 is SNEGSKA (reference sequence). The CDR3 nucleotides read TGCAGTGCTAGCCAGGGACGGGTCGAGCAGTTCTTC. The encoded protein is CSASQGRVEQFF.

In nucleotides, the CDR3 is TGCAGTGCTAGAGTCGCAGGGCAGAGCGGGGAGCTGTTTTTT. This encodes CSARVAGQSGELFF. This rearrangement joins TRBV20-1 to TRBJ2-2, with D perhaps TRBD1 (5 bases). The CDR3 is 14 amino acids. Germline lookup yields CDR1 DFQATT and CDR2 SNEGSKA (reference sequence). Trimming shortened V by 1 base and J by 7 bases, and 13 bases separated the two germline ends.

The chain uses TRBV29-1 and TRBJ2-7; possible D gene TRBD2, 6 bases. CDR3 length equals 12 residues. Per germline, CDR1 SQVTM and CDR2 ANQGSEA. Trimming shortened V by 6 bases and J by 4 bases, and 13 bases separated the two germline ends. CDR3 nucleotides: TGCAGCGTCAACGACGGGAGTTACGAGCAGTACTTC. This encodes CSVNDGSYEQYF.